This T cell receptor (beta chain) was sequenced in a study of T cells after yellow fever vaccination. V was shortened by 10 bases and J by 4 bases, with 13 bases between the two germline ends. CDR3 length equals 13 residues. A single record per CDR3 protein comes from TCRdb applying MiXCR to the 5' RACE reads. The data hold about 74,000 distinct CDR3 sequences, with roughly 7.4% observed a single time. Sequencing used CD8+ T cells sorted from PBMCs, obtained 4 to 5 days after the first yellow fever vaccination. The chain combines TRBV12-3 or TRBV12-4 with TRBJ2-2, with D possibly being TRBD2 (6 bases). The receptor's source is a man between 18 and 35 years old who received the YFV17D yellow fever vaccine. The CDR3 reads CATSEEGTGELFF. The DNA of the CDR3 is TGTGCCACCTCTGAGGAGGGCACCGGGGAGCTGTTTTTT.